The clone carrying this T cell receptor beta chain was seen more than once but under ten times. What it binds is not known. The data were taken from a study of neoadjuvant anti-PD-1 for oral cavity cancer. PBMCs were not maintained or expanded in culture before analysis. The CDR3 has 15 residues. The V gene's germline CDR1 is SEHNR and CDR2 FQNEAQ (reference sequence). V gave up 10 bases and J gave up 0 bases, with 16 bases separating them. The assay was immunoSEQ multiplex PCR, and TCRdb's table has in-frame clones only and misses some. The table shows around 20,000 clones, with under 75% occurring only once. Notes on the study in general: PBMC Gini-index clonality exceeded responders' in non-responders post-nivolumab. Pretreatment Treg/Th17 ratio correlated inversely with post-treatment tumor clonality.

The sequence was obtained from a person aged 40 to 85 with oral cavity squamous cell carcinoma. The chain recombines TRBV7-9 with TRBJ2-1; D gene unclear. The specimen was PBMCs, collected before nivolumab (anti-PD-1) treatment. Written as DNA, the CDR3 is TGTGCCACCACCCTCGGCCCGAGCTCCTACAATGAGCAGTTCTTC. It codes for CATTLGPSSYNEQFF.